This section outlines one T cell receptor (beta chain) sequence together with its context. What it recognizes is unknown. This sample is part of a study of T-cell reconstitution after alpha-beta-depleted transplantation in children. Points from the study as a whole: Surviving recipient T cells and intrathymic progenitors accounted for some patients' high TCRbeta diversity at day 60. Most T-cell counts and diversity one year after the transplant came from T cells that were newly produced.

Unique molecular identifiers featured in how the TCRbeta library was prepared. TCRdb re-called the PCR reads with MiXCR, one entry per CDR3 protein. The sample lists about 830,000 distinct CDR3 sequences, 16% occurring once. The CDR3 totals 14 residues. The V segment lost 7 bases and the J segment 2 bases; nucleotides outside the gene matches: 4. CDR1 and CDR2 (germline): LNHNV, YYDKDF (reference sequence). The material was PBMCs, mostly from graft donor cells, obtained 360 days after TCRalphabeta/CD19-depleted stem cell transplant. The chain recombines TRBV15 with TRBJ2-1; 8 bases fit TRBD1. The source of this sequence is a male patient younger than 18 who had a stem cell transplant for acute lymphoblastic leukemia, so the T cells may come from the graft donor. Written as DNA, the CDR3 is TGTGCCACCACGCAGGGGGCCACCTACAATGAGCAGTTCTTC. This translates into CATTQGATYNEQFF. The variable domain in full, with the rest retrieved from reference TRBV15 and TRBJ2-1, is DAMVIQNPRYQVTQFGKPVTLSCSQTLNHNVMYWYQQKSSQAPKLLFHYYDKDFNNEADTPDNFQSRRPNTSFCFLDIRSPGLGDTAMYLCATTQGATYNEQFFGPGTRLTVL.